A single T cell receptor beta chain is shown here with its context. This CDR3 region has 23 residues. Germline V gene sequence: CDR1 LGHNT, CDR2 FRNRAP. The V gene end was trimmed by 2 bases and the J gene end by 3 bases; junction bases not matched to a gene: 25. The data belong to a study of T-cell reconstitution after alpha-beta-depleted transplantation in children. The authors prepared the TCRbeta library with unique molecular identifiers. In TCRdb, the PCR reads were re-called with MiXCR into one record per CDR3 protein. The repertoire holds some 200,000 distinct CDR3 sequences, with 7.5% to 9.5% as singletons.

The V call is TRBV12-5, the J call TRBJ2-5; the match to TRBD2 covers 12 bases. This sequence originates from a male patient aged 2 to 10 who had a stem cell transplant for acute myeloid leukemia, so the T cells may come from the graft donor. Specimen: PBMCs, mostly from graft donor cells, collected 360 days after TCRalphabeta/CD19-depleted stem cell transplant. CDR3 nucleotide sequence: TGTGCTAGTGGTTTGACCACACCTTTTACAGGGACGTGGACTAGCGGGACTAAAGAGACCCAGTACTTC. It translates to CASGLTTPFTGTWTSGTKETQYF.